This T cell receptor beta chain is from a study of blood T cell repertoires in COVID-19. Overall study context: PBMCs, B-cell-depleted T cells, or T cells provided the cDNA or gDNA that made up the material.

Everyone who took part was roughly 18 to 89 years old, and they came from about two dozen US areas. Self-reported history from a screening survey and questionnaire set each donor's cohort. V lost 4 bases to trimming and J lost 4 bases, with 12 bases between them. The CDR3 spans 14 residues. Germline V gene sequence: CDR1 SGDLS, CDR2 YYNGEE. In the original analysis: Using reference gene primer amplification, nucleated cell counts were estimated. Assay used: immunoSEQ multiplex PCR; TCRdb lists only in-frame clones, some missing. V and J calls and clone size are those listed in that table; D and trimming were worked out from the DNA. Of more than 300,000 clones in the sample, 70% to 90% are singletons; the top ten hold around 6%.

The V and J genes are TRBV9 and TRBJ1-5; maybe TRBD1 (6 bases). Sequenced material: PBMCs or T cells enriched from blood (not recorded which). The clonotype originates from a woman in her twenties or thirties who had recovered from COVID-19. CDR3 loop: CASSPGTLNQPQHF. CDR3 DNA sequence: TGTGCCAGCAGCCCTGGGACACTGAATCAGCCCCAGCATTTT.